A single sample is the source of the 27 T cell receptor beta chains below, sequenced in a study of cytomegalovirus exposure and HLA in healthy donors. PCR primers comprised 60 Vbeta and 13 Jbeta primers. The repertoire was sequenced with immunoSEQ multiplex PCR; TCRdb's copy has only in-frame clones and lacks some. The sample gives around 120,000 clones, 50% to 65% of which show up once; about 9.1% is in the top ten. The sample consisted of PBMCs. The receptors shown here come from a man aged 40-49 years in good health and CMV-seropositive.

This CDR3 reads CASSIFGTDEAFF. CDR3 DNA sequence: TGTGCCAGTAGTATCTTTGGGACAGACGAAGCTTTCTTT. This rearrangement joins TRBV19 to TRBJ1-1, with 7 bases that match TRBD1. J was trimmed by 8 bases and V by 3 bases; bases with no gene match: 6. Germline V gene lookup returns CDR1 LNHDA and CDR2 SQIVND (reference sequence). The CDR3 runs to 13 residues.

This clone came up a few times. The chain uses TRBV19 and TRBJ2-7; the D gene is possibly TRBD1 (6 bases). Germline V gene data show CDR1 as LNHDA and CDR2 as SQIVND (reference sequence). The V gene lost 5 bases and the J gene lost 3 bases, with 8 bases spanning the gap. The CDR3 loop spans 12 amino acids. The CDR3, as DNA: TGTGCCAGTAGTCTACAGGGCTACGAGCAGTACTTC. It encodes CASSLQGYEQYF.

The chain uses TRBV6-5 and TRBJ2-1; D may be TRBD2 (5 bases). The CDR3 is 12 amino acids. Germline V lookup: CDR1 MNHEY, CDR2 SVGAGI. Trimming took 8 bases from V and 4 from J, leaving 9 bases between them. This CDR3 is CASRTGYNEQFF. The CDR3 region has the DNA TGTGCCAGCCGCACGGGATACAATGAGCAGTTCTTC.

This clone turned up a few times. The CDR3 protein is CASSPPSSYNEQFF. In DNA, the CDR3 is TGTGCCAGCAGTCCCCCCAGCTCCTACAATGAGCAGTTCTTC. The chain carries TRBV28 and TRBJ2-1; D gene unclear. The CDR3 is 14 residues long. The V end was cut by 5 bases, the J end by 0 bases, with 8 bases between. CDR1 is MDHEN, CDR2 SYDVKM, per germline.

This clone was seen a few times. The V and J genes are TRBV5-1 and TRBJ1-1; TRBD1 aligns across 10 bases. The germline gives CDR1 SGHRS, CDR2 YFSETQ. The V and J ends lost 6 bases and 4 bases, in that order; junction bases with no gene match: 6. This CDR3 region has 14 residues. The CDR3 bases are TGCGCCAGCACCAGACAGGGGGCGTTCACTGAAGCTTTCTTT. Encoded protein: CASTRQGAFTEAFF.

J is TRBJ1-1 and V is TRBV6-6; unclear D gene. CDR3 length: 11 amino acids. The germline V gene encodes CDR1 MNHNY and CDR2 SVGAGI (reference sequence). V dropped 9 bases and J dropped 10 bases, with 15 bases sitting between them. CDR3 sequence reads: CASSGEGVAFF. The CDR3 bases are TGTGCCAGTAGTGGGGAGGGTGTAGCTTTCTTT.

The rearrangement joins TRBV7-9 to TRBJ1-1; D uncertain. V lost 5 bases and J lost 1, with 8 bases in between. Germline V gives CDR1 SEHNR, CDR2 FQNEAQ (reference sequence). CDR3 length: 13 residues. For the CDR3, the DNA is TGTGCCAGCAGCCCGACACCGAACACTGAAGCTTTCTTT. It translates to CASSPTPNTEAFF.

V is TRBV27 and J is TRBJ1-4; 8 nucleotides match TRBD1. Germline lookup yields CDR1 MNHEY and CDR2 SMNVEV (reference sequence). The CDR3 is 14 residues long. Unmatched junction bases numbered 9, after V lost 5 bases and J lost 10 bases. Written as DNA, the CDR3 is TGTGCCAGCAGTCCCGGACAGGGAGAGACAAAACTGTTTTTT. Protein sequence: CASSPGQGETKLFF. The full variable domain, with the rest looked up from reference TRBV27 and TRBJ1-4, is EAQVTQNPRYLITVTGKKLTVTCSQNMNHEYMSWYRQDPGLGLRQIYYSMNVEVTDKGDVPEGYKVSRKEKRNFPLILESPSPNQTSLYFCASSPGQGETKLFFGSGTQLSVL.

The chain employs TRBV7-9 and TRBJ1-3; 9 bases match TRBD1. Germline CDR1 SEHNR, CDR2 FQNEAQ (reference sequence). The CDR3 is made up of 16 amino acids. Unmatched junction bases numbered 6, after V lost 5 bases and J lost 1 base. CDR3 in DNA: TGTGCCAGCAGCATCACAGGGGGCCCGTCTGGAAACACCATATATTTT. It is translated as CASSITGGPSGNTIYF.

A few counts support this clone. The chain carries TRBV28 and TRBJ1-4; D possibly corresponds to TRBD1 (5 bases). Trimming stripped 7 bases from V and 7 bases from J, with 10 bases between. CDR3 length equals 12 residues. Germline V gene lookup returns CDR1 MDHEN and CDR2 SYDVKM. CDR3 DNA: TGTGCCAGCACTGGGACTTTTGAAAAACTGTTTTTT. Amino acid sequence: CASTGTFEKLFF.

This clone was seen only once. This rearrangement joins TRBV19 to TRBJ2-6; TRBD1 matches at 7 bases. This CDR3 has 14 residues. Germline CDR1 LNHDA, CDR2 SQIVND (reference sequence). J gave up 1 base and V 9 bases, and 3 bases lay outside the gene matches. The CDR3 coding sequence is TGTGCCAGCCGACAGGGATCTGGGGCCAACGTCCTGACTTTC. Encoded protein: CASRQGSGANVLTF.

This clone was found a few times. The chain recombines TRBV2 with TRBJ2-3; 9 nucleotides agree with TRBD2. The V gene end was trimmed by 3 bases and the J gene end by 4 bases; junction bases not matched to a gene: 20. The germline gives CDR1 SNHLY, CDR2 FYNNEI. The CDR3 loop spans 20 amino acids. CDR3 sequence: CASSDSGGGAGPQGADTQYF. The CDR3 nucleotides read TGTGCCAGCAGTGATAGCGGGGGAGGGGCGGGACCCCAAGGGGCAGATACGCAGTATTTT. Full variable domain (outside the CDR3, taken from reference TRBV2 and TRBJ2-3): EPEVTQTPSHQVTQMGQEVILRCVPISNHLYFYWYRQILGQKVEFLVSFYNNEISEKSEIFDDQFSVERPDGSNFTLKIRSTKLEDSAMYFCASSDSGGGAGPQGADTQYFGPGTRLTVL.

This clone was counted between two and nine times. The DNA of the CDR3 is TGTGCCAGCTCACCATCGGGACAGGGTCCTAATGAAAAACTGTTTTTT. Protein sequence: CASSPSGQGPNEKLFF. The chain links TRBV18 to TRBJ1-4; the match to TRBD1 covers 9 bases. Trimming removed 2 bases from V and 3 bases from J; junction bases left unmatched: 4. The V gene's germline CDR1 is KGHSH and CDR2 LQKENI. The CDR3 totals 16 residues.

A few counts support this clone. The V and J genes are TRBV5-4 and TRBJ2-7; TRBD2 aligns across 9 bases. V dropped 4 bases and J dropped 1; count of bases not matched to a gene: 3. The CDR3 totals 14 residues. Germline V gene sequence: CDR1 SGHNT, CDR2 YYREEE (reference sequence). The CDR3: CASSGSGGSYEQYF. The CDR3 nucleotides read TGTGCCAGCAGCGGTAGCGGGGGTTCCTACGAGCAGTACTTC.

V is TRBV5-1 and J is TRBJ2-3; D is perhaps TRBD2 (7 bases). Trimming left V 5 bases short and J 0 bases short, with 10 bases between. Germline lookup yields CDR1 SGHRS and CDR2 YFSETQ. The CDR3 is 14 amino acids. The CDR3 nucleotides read TGCGCCAGCAGAGCGGGGACAAGCACAGATACGCAGTATTTT. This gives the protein CASRAGTSTDTQYF.

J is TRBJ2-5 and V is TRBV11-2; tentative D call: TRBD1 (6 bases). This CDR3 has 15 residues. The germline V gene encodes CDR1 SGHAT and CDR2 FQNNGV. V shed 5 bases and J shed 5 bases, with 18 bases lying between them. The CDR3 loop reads CASSPTGPKWETQYF. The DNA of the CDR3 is TGTGCCAGCAGCCCCACAGGGCCCAAGTGGGAGACCCAGTACTTC.

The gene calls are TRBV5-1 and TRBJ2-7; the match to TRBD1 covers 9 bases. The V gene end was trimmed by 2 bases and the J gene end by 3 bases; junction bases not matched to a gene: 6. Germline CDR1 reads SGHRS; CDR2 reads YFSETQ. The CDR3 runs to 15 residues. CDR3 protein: CASSFSRTGVYEQYF. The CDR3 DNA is TGCGCCAGCAGCTTTTCTAGGACAGGGGTCTACGAGCAGTACTTC.

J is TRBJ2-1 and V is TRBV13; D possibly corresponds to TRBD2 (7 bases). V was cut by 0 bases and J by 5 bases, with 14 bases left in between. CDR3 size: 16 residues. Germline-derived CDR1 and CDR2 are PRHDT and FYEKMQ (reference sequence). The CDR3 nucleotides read TGTGCCAGCAGCTTAGGCGGGGGGCGCCGCGACAATGAGCAGTTCTTC. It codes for CASSLGGGRRDNEQFF. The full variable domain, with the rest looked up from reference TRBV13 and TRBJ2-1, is AAGVIQSPRHLIKEKRETATLKCYPIPRHDTVYWYQQGPGQDPQFLISFYEKMQSDKGSIPDRFSAQQFSDYHSELNMSSLELGDSALYFCASSLGGGRRDNEQFFGPGTRLTVL.

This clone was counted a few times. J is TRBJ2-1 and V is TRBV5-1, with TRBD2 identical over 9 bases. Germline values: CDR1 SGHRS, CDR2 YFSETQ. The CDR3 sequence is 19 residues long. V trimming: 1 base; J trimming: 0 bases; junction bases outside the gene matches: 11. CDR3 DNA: TGCGCCAGCAGCTTGCTAGGAAGCGGGGGGCTTAGCTCCTACAATGAGCAGTTCTTC. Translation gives CASSLLGSGGLSSYNEQFF.

The CDR3 protein is CASTPLRGRRATEAFF. The CDR3 DNA follows: TGTGCCAGCACCCCTCTCAGGGGGCGTCGGGCCACTGAAGCTTTCTTT. The rearrangement links TRBV28 to TRBJ1-1; 8 bases are a match to TRBD1. Trimming removed 7 bases from V and 4 bases from J; junction bases left unmatched: 14. Germline CDR1 is MDHEN and CDR2 is SYDVKM. CDR3 length: 16 amino acids.

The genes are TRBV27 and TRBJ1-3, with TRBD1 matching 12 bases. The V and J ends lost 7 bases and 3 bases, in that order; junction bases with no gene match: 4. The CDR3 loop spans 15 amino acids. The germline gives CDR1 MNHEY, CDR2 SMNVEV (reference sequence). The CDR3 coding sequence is TGTGCCAGCAAACGGGACAGGGGGCTTGGAAACACCATATATTTT. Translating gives CASKRDRGLGNTIYF.

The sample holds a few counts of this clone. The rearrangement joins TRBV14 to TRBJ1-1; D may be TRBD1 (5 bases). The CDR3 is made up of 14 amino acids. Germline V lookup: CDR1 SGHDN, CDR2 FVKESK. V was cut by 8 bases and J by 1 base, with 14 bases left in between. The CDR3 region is CASLRTGGNTEAFF. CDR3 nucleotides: TGTGCCAGCCTGAGGACCGGGGGGAACACTGAAGCTTTCTTT.

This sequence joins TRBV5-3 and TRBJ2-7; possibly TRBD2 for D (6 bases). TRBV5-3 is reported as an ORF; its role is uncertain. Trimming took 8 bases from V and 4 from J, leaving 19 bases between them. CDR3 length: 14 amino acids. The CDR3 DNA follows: TGTGCCAGCCAGCAGCGGGCCTTAGTTTACGAGCAGTACTTC. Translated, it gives CASQQRALVYEQYF.

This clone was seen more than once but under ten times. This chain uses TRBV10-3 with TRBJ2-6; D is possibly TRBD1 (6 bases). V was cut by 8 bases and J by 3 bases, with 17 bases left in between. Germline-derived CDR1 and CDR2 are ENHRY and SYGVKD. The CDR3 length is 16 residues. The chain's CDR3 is CAIGKQGIGGANVLTF. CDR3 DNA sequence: TGTGCCATCGGCAAACAGGGTATCGGTGGGGCCAACGTCCTGACTTTC.

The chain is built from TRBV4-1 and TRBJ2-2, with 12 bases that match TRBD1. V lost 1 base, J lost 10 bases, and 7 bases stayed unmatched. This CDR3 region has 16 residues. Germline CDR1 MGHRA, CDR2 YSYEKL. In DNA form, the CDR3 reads TGCGCCAGCAGCCAAGTCGGGGACAGGGGGCTTGAGGAGCTGTTTTTT. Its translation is CASSQVGDRGLEELFF.

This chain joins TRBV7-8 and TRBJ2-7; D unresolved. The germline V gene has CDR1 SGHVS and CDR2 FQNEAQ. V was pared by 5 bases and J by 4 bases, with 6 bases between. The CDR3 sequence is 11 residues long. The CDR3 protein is CASSVFYEQYF. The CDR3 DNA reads TGTGCCAGCAGCGTATTTTACGAGCAGTACTTC.

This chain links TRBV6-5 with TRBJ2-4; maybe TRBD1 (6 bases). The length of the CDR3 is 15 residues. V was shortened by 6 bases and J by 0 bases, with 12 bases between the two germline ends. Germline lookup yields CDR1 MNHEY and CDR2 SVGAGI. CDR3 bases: TGTGCCAGCAGAGATACAGGGTTAGCCAAAAACATTCAGTACTTC. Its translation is CASRDTGLAKNIQYF.